The 15 T cell receptor beta chains in this list originate from one sample, sequenced in a study of blood T cells in healthy people across ages. Next came a second PCR, run for about 6 to 12 cycles, which used a sample-barcoded 5' primer along with a J-beta primer mix. MiXCR, run by TCRdb on the 5' RACE reads, gives a single entry per CDR3 protein. The sample records over a million distinct CDR3 sequences, about 45% being singletons. The sequencing sample was made of blood. The receptor source for this set is a woman between 18 and 30 years old in good health.

The chain has TRBV7-8 and TRBJ1-5; 8 positions match TRBD1. V gave up 5 bases and J gave up 8 bases; unmatched junction bases: 5. The CDR3 is 13 amino acids. Germline V lookup: CDR1 SGHVS, CDR2 FQNEAQ. As DNA, the CDR3 is TGTGCCAGCAGCCCCGGACAGGGAGAGCCCCAGCATTTT. Amino acids: CASSPGQGEPQHF.

This clonotype has just a few counts. In DNA form, the CDR3 reads TGCAGTGCTAGCCCGACTAGCGGGAACTACGAGCAGTACTTC. It specifies CSASPTSGNYEQYF. The V gene is TRBV20-1, the J gene TRBJ2-7; 11 bases are a match to TRBD2. The junction had 4 bases not matched to a gene; V was cut back by 3 bases and J by 3 bases. Germline CDR1 and CDR2: DFQATT and SNEGSKA (reference sequence). The CDR3 has 14 amino acids.

The chain combines TRBV4-2 with TRBJ2-5; 8 nucleotides align to TRBD2. The CDR3 length is 15 residues. The V segment lost 3 bases and the J segment 11 bases; nucleotides outside the gene matches: 14. CDR1 is LGHNA and CDR2 is YNFKEQ in the germline V gene. CDR3 sequence: CASSQGLELFNEQYF. CDR3 in DNA: TGTGCCAGCAGCCAGGGACTAGAGTTATTTAATGAGCAGTACTTC.

This clonotype turned up a few times. The chain joins TRBV19 to TRBJ2-1, with D perhaps matching TRBD2 (5 bases). Between the trimmed V and J ends, which lost 5 bases and 8 bases, there was a span of 13 bases. CDR1 is LNHDA, CDR2 SQIVND, per germline (reference sequence). The CDR3 loop spans 13 amino acids. CDR3 residues: CASSHVSGDEQFF. CDR3 DNA sequence: TGTGCCAGTAGTCATGTAAGCGGCGATGAGCAGTTCTTC.

This clonotype was counted a few times. The chain links TRBV6-2 or TRBV6-3 to TRBJ2-5; weak D call: TRBD1 (5 bases). CDR1 and CDR2 (germline): MNHEY, SVGEGT. The CDR3 runs to 16 residues. V lost 6 bases to trimming and J lost 2 bases, with 19 bases between them. The CDR3 here is CASRYHNQKGQETQYF. The CDR3 DNA reads TGTGCCAGCAGATACCACAACCAAAAGGGGCAAGAGACCCAGTACTTC.

This chain links TRBV5-1 with TRBJ2-1; the D gene is possibly TRBD2 (6 bases). CDR3 length: 13 residues. CDR1 SGHRS and CDR2 YFSETQ come from the germline V gene. V dropped 1 base and J dropped 8 bases, with 10 bases sitting between them. CDR3 nucleotides: TGCGCCAGCAGCTTGAGCGTAGCGGATGAGCAGTTCTTC. Encoded protein: CASSLSVADEQFF.

The chain couples TRBV25-1 to TRBJ1-1; D is perhaps TRBD1 (5 bases). With 7 bases removed from V and 7 bases from J, the gap between germline ends came to 16 bases. The CDR3 has 13 amino acids. Per the germline V gene, CDR1 is MGHDK and CDR2 is SYGVNS. The CDR3 DNA sequence: TGTGCCAGCAATAGACCCAACGGGGGTGAAGCTTTCTTT. Translation: CASNRPNGGEAFF.

This clonotype was detected a few times. The genes are TRBV20-1 and TRBJ2-1; 8 bases agree with TRBD2. The ends lost 3 bases at V and 3 bases at J; junction bases unmatched: 10. This CDR3 is 16 amino acids long. From germline, CDR1 is DFQATT and CDR2 SNEGSKA (reference sequence). CDR3 amino acids: CSARENPSGLYNEQFF. The DNA of the CDR3 is TGCAGTGCTAGGGAGAATCCTAGCGGGCTCTACAATGAGCAGTTCTTC.

Many counts were recorded for this clonotype. The rearrangement links TRBV7-2 to TRBJ1-1; D might be TRBD1 (6 bases). The CDR3 is made up of 16 amino acids. Germline V CDR1 and CDR2: SGHTA, FQGNSA. Trimming pared 4 bases from V and 0 bases from J, leaving 15 bases between. CDR3 loop: CASSYFGQNMNTEAFF. The DNA of the CDR3 is TGTGCCAGCAGCTACTTTGGACAGAACATGAACACTGAAGCTTTCTTT.

There are a few counts of this clonotype. The chain joins TRBV7-2 to TRBJ2-3; no firm D call. The CDR3 runs to 14 residues. V was clipped by 4 bases and J by 5 bases, with 13 bases between them. Germline CDR1 SGHTA, CDR2 FQGNSA. Written as DNA, the CDR3 is TGTGCCAGCAGCTACCGCCGGGCGGAAGATACGCAGTATTTT. Translation gives CASSYRRAEDTQYF. The variable domain in full, completed from reference TRBV7-2 and TRBJ2-3, reads GAGVSQSPSNKVTEKGKDVELRCDPISGHTALYWYRQSLGQGLEFLIYFQGNSAPDKSGLPSDRFSAERTGGSVSTLTIQRTQQEDSAVYLCASSYRRAEDTQYFGPGTRLTVL.

The genes are TRBV20-1 and TRBJ1-2; 7 nucleotides align to TRBD1. The CDR3 spans 14 residues. After removal of 2 bases from V and 6 bases from J, the junction contained 9 bases not matched to a gene. The germline V gene encodes CDR1 DFQATT and CDR2 SNEGSKA (reference sequence). The chain's CDR3 is CSARSTTGWNGYTF. For the CDR3, the DNA is TGCAGTGCTAGAAGCACGACAGGGTGGAATGGCTACACCTTC.

This clonotype was counted a few times. This chain joins TRBV20-1 and TRBJ2-3, with 8 bases identical to TRBD2. Germline lookup yields CDR1 DFQATT and CDR2 SNEGSKA (reference sequence). The CDR3 loop spans 18 amino acids. The V and J ends lost 5 bases and 0 bases, in that order; junction bases with no gene match: 16. The CDR3 region has the DNA TGCAGTGCTTCCAAGCGGGAGCCTTTCCTGATTAGCACAGATACGCAGTATTTT. Translated: CSASKREPFLISTDTQYF.

The chain has TRBV4-3 and TRBJ2-1, with TRBD2 matching 8 bases. The CDR3 totals 18 residues. After removal of 1 base from V and 3 bases from J, the junction contained 11 bases not matched to a gene. Germline CDR1 and CDR2: LGHNA and YSLEER. CDR3: CASSQALFDSGVYNEQFF. CDR3 DNA: TGCGCCAGCAGCCAAGCTCTTTTCGATAGCGGGGTCTACAATGAGCAGTTCTTC.

On this clonotype: A read error may produce the germline difference seen at one junction end. The chain joins TRBV30 to TRBJ2-7; D remains ambiguous. Germline V gene sequence: CDR1 GTSNPN, CDR2 SVGIG (reference sequence). This CDR3 region has 14 residues. The CDR3 DNA sequence: TGCGCCTGGAGTGTGATCGGCGGCTCCTACGAGCAGTACTTC. Amino acids: CAWSVIGGSYEQYF.

V usage is TRBV2 and J usage is TRBJ1-1; no firm D call. Germline V gene data show CDR1 as SNHLY and CDR2 as FYNNEI. There are 14 residues in the CDR3. Trimming left V 1 base short and J 1 base short, with 7 bases between. CDR3 bases: TGTGCCAGCAGTGAAGGTAACGGGAACACTGAAGCTTTCTTT. This encodes CASSEGNGNTEAFF.